This T cell receptor beta chain was recovered during a study of blood T cell repertoires in COVID-19. The CDR3 is made up of 16 amino acids. The V end lost 2 bases, the J end lost 4 bases, and 15 bases lay between the germline ends. Germline-derived CDR1 and CDR2 are LNHDA and SQIVND (reference sequence). The repertoire was sequenced with immunoSEQ multiplex PCR; TCRdb's copy has only in-frame clones and lacks some. The sample gives 43,000 or so clones, roughly 80% of which show up once; around 7.4% is in the top ten. V gene TRBV19 combines with J gene TRBJ1-5, with a weak D call TRBD1 (5 bases). The specimen sequenced was peripheral blood. The sequence came from a man aged 55 to 70 with active COVID-19. CDR3 coding DNA: TGTGCCAGTAGTATAACCGTGCAGGGAGGAAATCAGCCCCAGCATTTT. This gives the protein CASSITVQGGNQPQHF.